Listed here are 14 T cell receptor beta chains from one sample, sequenced in a study of glioma-infiltrating T cells. The iRepertoire nested amplicon-rescue multiplex PCR amplified TCR alpha and beta CDR3s from RNA. MiXCR was run by TCRdb on the multiplex PCR reads, yielding one entry per CDR3 protein. The profile shows some 190,000 distinct CDR3 sequences, approximately 30% of them singletons. The sequencing sample was made of glioma tissue, nonneoplastic brain tissue, or PBMCs (not recorded which). These receptors were collected from a human donor with low-grade glioma or glioblastoma, undergoing nonglioma brain surgery, or in good health (not recorded which).

This clonotype has at least ten counts. The rearrangement links TRBV2 to TRBJ2-7; 8 bases line up with TRBD1. CDR1 is SNHLY and CDR2 is FYNNEI in the germline V gene. J was trimmed by 3 bases and V by 10 bases; bases with no gene match: 8. There are 13 residues in the CDR3. The CDR3 reads CATAQGGIYEQYF. The CDR3, as DNA: TGTGCCACCGCACAGGGGGGAATCTACGAGCAGTACTTC.

There are a few counts of this clonotype. The chain recombines TRBV3-1 with TRBJ1-2, with a weak D call TRBD1 (6 bases). Trimming stripped 3 bases from V and 8 bases from J, with 13 bases between. This CDR3 has 13 amino acids. Germline values: CDR1 LGHDT, CDR2 YNNKEL (reference sequence). The CDR3 DNA is TGTGCCAGCAGCCATCAAGCAGGGGTAGGCTACACCTTC. Residues: CASSHQAGVGYTF.

A note on this clonotype: A junction boundary mismatches the germline segment, possibly from a read error. This chain joins TRBV6-2 or TRBV6-3 and TRBJ2-7; TRBD1 matches 9 bases. Germline V gene data show CDR1 as MNHEY and CDR2 as SVGEGT. The CDR3 runs 14 residues. Written as DNA, the CDR3 is TGTGCCAGCAGTTTCCAACAGGGGGCCTACGAGAAGTACTTC. Translation gives CASSFQQGAYEKYF.

The chain combines TRBV29-1 with TRBJ2-1; 8 bases match TRBD1. After removal of 5 bases from V and 8 bases from J, the junction contained 5 bases not matched to a gene. The germline CDR1 and CDR2 sequences are SQVTM and ANQGSEA. The length of the CDR3 is 12 residues. Here the CDR3 DNA reads TGCAGCGTTACAGGGGGTTATGATGAGCAGTTCTTC. This codes for CSVTGGYDEQFF.

This clonotype appeared many times. The DNA for the CDR3 is TGTGCCAGCAGTTTTCTCCGACAGGGAAGAAGGTATAATTCACCCCTCCACTTT. Its protein product is CASSFLRQGRRYNSPLHF. The chain uses TRBV28 and TRBJ1-6; 7 nucleotides line up with TRBD1. Trimming at V came to 3 bases and at J to 4 bases, leaving 12 bases not matched to a gene. The CDR3 sequence is 18 residues long. Germline assignment: CDR1 MDHEN and CDR2 SYDVKM.

The sample holds many counts of this clonotype. The rearrangement links TRBV7-2 to TRBJ1-2; 9 bases fit TRBD1. CDR1 and CDR2 (germline): SGHTA, FQGNSA. Trimming took 4 bases from V and 8 from J; bases not matched to a gene: 5. There are 13 residues in the CDR3. The CDR3 loop reads CASSWTGVNGYTF. In DNA form, the CDR3 reads TGTGCCAGCAGCTGGACAGGGGTTAACGGCTACACCTTC.

This clonotype was observed a handful of times. The genes are TRBV3-1 and TRBJ2-7; D uncertain. The germline CDR1 and CDR2 sequences are LGHDT and YNNKEL (reference sequence). V lost 2 bases, J lost 5 bases, and 10 bases lay in between. The CDR3 extends over 13 amino acids. The CDR3 sequence: CASSQRAGDEQYF. The CDR3 region has the DNA TGTGCCAGCAGCCAACGGGCAGGCGACGAGCAGTACTTC.

In regard to this clonotype: This clone may be a read error of a much larger clone one base away. The V gene is TRBV11-2, the J gene TRBJ2-5; the D is unclear. This CDR3 has 15 residues. CDR1 and CDR2 (germline): SGHAT, FQNNGV. The ends were cut back, 10 bases at V and 1 base at J, with 19 bases in the middle. The CDR3 bases are TGTGCCATCACCCAAGTTTGGAAGCCCCAAGAGACCCAGTACTTC. Translated: CAITQVWKPQETQYF.

This clonotype was counted ten times or more. The chain couples TRBV7-2 to TRBJ2-5; D call uncertain. V was pared by 7 bases and J by 2 bases, with 11 bases between. The germline V gene encodes CDR1 SGHTA and CDR2 FQGNSA. This CDR3 is 13 amino acids long. The CDR3 sequence: CASKLNGQETQYF. Written as DNA, the CDR3 is TGTGCCAGCAAACTGAACGGTCAAGAGACCCAGTACTTC.

This clonotype was detected ten times or more. The V call is TRBV29-1, the J call TRBJ1-1, with a possible D match to TRBD1 (5 bases). The germline V gene encodes CDR1 SQVTM and CDR2 ANQGSEA. V shed 1 base and J shed 2 bases, with 8 bases lying between them. The CDR3 contains 13 residues. The CDR3 DNA reads as TGCAGCGTTGAAGCCCAGGGCAACACTGAAGCTTTCTTT. It specifies CSVEAQGNTEAFF.

This clonotype was seen many times. The chain has TRBV29-1 and TRBJ2-7; 8 nucleotides match TRBD2. This CDR3 is built from 16 residues. V lost 0 bases and J lost 3; bases outside the gene matches: 10. The germline V gene encodes CDR1 SQVTM and CDR2 ANQGSEA. The CDR3 DNA reads as TGCAGCGTTGAAGATAAGGGACTAGGAATCGGCTACGAGCAGTACTTC. The encoded protein is CSVEDKGLGIGYEQYF.

This clonotype was picked up many times. CDR3 loop: CASSRGRNYGYTF. The CDR3 DNA is TGCGCCAGCAGCCGGGGAAGGAACTATGGCTACACCTTC. The V call is TRBV5-1, the J call TRBJ1-2, with D uncertain. Trimming left V 4 bases short and J 2 bases short, with 9 bases between. The germline V gene has CDR1 SGHRS and CDR2 YFSETQ. The CDR3 sequence is 13 residues long.

As for this clonotype: As the CDR3 is not closed by the conserved phenylalanine or tryptophan, this likely results from a read error. The chain employs TRBV24-1 and TRBJ2-1; D ambiguous. CDR1 KGHDR and CDR2 SFDVKD come from the germline V gene. The CDR3 runs to 13 residues. The CDR3 bases are TGTGCCACCAGTGATGAAGGGAACAATGGGCAGTTCCTC. Translation gives CATSDEGNNGQFL.

This clonotype was picked up many times. This CDR3 is CASSASGSYNEQFF. CDR3 DNA: TGTGCCAGCAGTGCTAGCGGGAGCTACAATGAGCAGTTCTTC. This chain links TRBV6-1 with TRBJ2-1; 10 nucleotides match TRBD2. The J segment lost 3 bases and the V segment lost 4 bases, leaving 0 bases of the junction unmatched. This CDR3 spans 14 amino acids. Germline V gene lookup returns CDR1 MNHNS and CDR2 SASEGT.